This TCR beta chain was recovered during a study of blood T cells in healthy people across ages. Together with a sample-barcoded 5' primer, a J-beta primer mix was included in a second PCR lasting roughly 7 to 11 cycles. A single record per CDR3 protein comes from TCRdb applying MiXCR to the 5' RACE reads. The repertoire has hundreds of thousands of distinct CDR3 sequences, 56% of them found once; the top ten carry 20% to 30%. Whole-study results and caveats: Diversity estimates drawn from one million T cells were deemed underestimates.

In regard to this clonotype: Its antigen is still unknown.

The V gene's germline CDR1 is SGHTA and CDR2 FQGNSA. Trimming took 5 bases from V and 6 from J; bases not matched to a gene: 4. The CDR3 loop spans 14 amino acids. The gene calls are TRBV7-2 and TRBJ2-1, with TRBD1 matching 10 bases. Material: blood. This receptor was identified in a middle-aged man in good health. CDR3 DNA: TGTGCCAGCAGCAGGCGGACAGGGGGCAATGAGCAGTTCTTC. This encodes CASSRRTGGNEQFF.